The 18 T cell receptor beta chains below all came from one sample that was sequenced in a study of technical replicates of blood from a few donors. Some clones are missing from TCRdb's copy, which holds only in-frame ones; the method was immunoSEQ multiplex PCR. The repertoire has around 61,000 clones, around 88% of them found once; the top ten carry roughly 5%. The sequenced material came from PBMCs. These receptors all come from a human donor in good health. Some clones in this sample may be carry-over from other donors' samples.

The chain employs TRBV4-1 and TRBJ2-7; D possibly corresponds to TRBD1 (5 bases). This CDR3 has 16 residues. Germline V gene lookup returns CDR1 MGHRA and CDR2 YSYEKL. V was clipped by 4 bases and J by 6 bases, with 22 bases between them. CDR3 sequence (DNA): TGCGCCAGCAGCCCAATGACAGAGTGGGGCAGCCGCGAGCAGTACTTC. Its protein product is CASSPMTEWGSREQYF.

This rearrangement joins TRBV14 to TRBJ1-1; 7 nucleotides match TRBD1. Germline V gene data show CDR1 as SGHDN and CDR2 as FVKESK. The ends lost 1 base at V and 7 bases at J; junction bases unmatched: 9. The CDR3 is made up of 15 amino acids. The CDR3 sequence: CASSQVPGQENEAFF. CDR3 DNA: TGTGCCAGCAGCCAAGTACCCGGACAGGAGAATGAAGCTTTCTTT.

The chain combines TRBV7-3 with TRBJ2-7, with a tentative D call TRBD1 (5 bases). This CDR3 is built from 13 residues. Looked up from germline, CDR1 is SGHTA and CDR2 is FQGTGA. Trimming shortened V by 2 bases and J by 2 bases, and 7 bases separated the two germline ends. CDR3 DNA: TGTGCCAGCAGCTTACAGGACACCTACGAGCAGTACTTC. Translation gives CASSLQDTYEQYF.

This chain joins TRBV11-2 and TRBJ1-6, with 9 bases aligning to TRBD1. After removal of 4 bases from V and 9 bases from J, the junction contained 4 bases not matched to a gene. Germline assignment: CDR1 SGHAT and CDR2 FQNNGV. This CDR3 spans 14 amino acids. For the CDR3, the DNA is TGTGCCAGCAGCTGGACAGGGGTTATTTCACCCCTCCACTTT. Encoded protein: CASSWTGVISPLHF.

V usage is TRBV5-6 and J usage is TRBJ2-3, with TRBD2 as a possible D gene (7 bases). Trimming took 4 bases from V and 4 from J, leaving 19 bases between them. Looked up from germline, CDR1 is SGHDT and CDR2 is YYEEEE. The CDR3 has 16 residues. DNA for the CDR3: TGTGCCAGCAGCCTCCCTGGGGGGGGGCGGGCAGATACGCAGTATTTT. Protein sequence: CASSLPGGGRADTQYF.

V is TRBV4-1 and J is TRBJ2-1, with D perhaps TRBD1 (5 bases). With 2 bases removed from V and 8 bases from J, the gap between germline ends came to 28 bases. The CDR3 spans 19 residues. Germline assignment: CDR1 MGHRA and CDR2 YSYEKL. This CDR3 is CASSQLPLPGASFFDEQFF. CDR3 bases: TGCGCCAGCAGCCAACTACCGTTACCTGGGGCTAGTTTCTTTGATGAGCAGTTCTTC.

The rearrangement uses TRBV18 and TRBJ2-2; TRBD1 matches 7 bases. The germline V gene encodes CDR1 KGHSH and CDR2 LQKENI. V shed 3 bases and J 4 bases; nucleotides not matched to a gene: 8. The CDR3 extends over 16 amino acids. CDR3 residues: CASSPRDSVSTGELFF. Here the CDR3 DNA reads TGTGCCAGCTCACCCCGGGACAGTGTATCCACCGGGGAGCTGTTTTTT.

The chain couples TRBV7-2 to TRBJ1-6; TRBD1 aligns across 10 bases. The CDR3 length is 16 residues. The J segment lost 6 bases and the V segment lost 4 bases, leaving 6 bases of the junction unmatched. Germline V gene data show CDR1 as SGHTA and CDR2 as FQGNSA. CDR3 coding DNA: TGTGCCAGCAGCTCTCGGACAGGGGGAAGTAATTCACCCCTCCACTTT. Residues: CASSSRTGGSNSPLHF.

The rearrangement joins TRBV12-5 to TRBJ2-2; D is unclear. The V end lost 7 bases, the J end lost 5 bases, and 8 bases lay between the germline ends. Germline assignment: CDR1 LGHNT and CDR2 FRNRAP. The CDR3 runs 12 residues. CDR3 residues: CASVGATGELFF. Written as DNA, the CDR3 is TGTGCTAGTGTCGGAGCAACCGGGGAGCTGTTTTTT. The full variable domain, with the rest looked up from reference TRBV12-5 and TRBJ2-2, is DARVTQTPRHKVTEMGQEVTMRCQPILGHNTVFWYRQTMMQGLELLAYFRNRAPLDDSGMPKDRFSAEMPDATLATLKIQPSEPRDSAVYFCASVGATGELFFGEGSRLTVL.

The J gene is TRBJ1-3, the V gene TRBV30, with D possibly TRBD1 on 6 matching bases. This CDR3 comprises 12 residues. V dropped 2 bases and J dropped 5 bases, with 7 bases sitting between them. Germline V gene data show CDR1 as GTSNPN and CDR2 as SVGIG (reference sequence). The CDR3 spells CAWSRDRNTIYF. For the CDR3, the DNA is TGTGCCTGGAGTAGGGACAGAAACACCATATATTTT.

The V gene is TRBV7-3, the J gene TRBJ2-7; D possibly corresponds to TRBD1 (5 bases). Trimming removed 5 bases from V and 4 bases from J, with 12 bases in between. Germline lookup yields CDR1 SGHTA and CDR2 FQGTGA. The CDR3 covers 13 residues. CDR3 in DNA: TGTGCCAGCAGCCCAAGACCAGGGTACGAGCAGTACTTC. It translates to CASSPRPGYEQYF.

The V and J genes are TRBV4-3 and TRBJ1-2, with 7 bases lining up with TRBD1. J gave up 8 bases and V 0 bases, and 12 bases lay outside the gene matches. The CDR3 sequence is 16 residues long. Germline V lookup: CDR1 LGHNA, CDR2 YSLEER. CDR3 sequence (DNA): TGCGCCAGCAGCCAAGATCTAGGTAAACAGGGGAGCGGCTACACCTTC. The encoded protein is CASSQDLGKQGSGYTF.

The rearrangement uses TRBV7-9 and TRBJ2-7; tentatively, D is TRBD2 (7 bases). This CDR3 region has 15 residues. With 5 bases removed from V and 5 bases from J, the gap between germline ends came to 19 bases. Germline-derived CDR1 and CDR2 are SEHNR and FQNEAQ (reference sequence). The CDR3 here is CASSPLGGVQDEQYF. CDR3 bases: TGTGCCAGCAGCCCCCTAGGGGGGGTCCAGGACGAGCAGTACTTC.

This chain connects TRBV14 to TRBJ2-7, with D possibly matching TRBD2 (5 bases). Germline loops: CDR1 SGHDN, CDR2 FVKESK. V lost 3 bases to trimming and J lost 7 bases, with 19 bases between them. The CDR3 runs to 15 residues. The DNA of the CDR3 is TGTGCCAGCAGCCAGGCCCCACGGACTCTGGGGGAGCAGTACTTC. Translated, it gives CASSQAPRTLGEQYF.

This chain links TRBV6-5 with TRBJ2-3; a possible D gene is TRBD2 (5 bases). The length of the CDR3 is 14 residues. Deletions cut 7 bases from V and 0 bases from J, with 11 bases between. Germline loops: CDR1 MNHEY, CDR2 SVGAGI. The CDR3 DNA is TGTGCCAGCACCCGGCGGAGGAGCACAGATACGCAGTATTTT. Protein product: CASTRRRSTDTQYF.

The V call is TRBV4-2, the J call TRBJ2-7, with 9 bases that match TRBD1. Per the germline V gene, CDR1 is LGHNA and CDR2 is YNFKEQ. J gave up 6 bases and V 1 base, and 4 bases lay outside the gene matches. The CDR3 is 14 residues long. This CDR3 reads CASSQAGTGSEQYF. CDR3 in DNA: TGTGCCAGCAGCCAAGCCGGGACAGGGAGCGAGCAGTACTTC.

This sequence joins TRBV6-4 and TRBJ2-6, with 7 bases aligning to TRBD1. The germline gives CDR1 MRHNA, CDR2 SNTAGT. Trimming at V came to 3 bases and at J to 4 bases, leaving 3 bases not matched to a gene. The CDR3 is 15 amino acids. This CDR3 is CASSDQGQGANVLTF. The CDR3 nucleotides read TGTGCCAGCAGTGATCAGGGACAGGGGGCCAACGTCCTGACTTTC.

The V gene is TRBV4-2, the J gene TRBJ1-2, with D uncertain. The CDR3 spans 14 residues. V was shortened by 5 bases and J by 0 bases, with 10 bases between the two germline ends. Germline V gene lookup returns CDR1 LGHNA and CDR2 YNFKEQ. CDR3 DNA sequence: TGTGCCAGCAGCTTCCCAGGCGCTAACTATGGCTACACCTTC. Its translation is CASSFPGANYGYTF.